These 30 T cell receptor beta chains share one sample of origin, sequenced in a study of T cell responses to AZD1222 COVID-19 vaccine (dated by TCRdb to 2020 to 2022). Receptors were amplified or captured by the immunoSEQ multiplex PCR assay. Entries here come from immuneACCESS through TCRdb and include only in-frame sequences with V and J called. Some clones fail to appear in such tables; in the studies checked, an unresolved V gene covers under half of the shortfall, and the cause of the remainder is unknown. The sample data list under 60,000 clones, and approximately 91% of these were observed just once. The ten largest clones represent under 5.5% of the sample. The time point label on this specimen signifies: about 28 days (+/-7) after the second vaccine dose. Sequencing used peripheral blood, obtained 28 days after the second AZD1222 dose. The source of these receptors is an adult who received the AZD1222 COVID-19 vaccine.

The CDR3 nucleotides are TGTGCCAGCAGGAGTGGACAGCCCAAGAACGAGCAGTACTTC. Its protein is CASRSGQPKNEQYF. V and J are TRBV27 and TRBJ2-7, with a tentative D call TRBD1 (6 bases). Trimming removed 6 bases from V and 5 bases from J, with 17 bases in between. CDR1 and CDR2 from the germline V gene are MNHEY and SMNVEV (reference sequence). This CDR3 contains 14 residues.

This chain uses TRBV27 with TRBJ2-1; D not resolved. The CDR3 loop spans 12 amino acids. Germline-derived CDR1 and CDR2 are MNHEY and SMNVEV (reference sequence). Trimming left V 5 bases short and J 3 bases short, with 5 bases between. In nucleotides, the CDR3 is TGTGCCAGCAGTACACACTACAATGAGCAGTTCTTC. Translating it yields CASSTHYNEQFF.

V is TRBV7-8 and J is TRBJ1-3; D remains unclear. The V end lost 1 base, the J end lost 3 bases, and 4 bases lay between the germline ends. The CDR3 is made up of 13 amino acids. Germline V gene data show CDR1 as SGHVS and CDR2 as FQNEAQ. CDR3 DNA sequence: TGTGCCAGCAGCTTAGGAGTTGGAAACACCATATATTTT. Translated, it gives CASSLGVGNTIYF.

The V gene is TRBV7-8, the J gene TRBJ1-5, with 8 nucleotides matching TRBD1. V was clipped by 3 bases and J by 4 bases; unmatched bases: 5. CDR3 length equals 15 residues. From germline, CDR1 is SGHVS and CDR2 FQNEAQ. The CDR3 here is CASSFSDRANQPQHF. CDR3 nucleotide sequence: TGTGCCAGCAGCTTCTCGGACAGGGCTAATCAGCCCCAGCATTTT. Supplemented by reference TRBV7-8 and TRBJ1-5, the full variable domain reads GAGVSQSPRYKVAKRGQDVALRCDPISGHVSLFWYQQALGQGPEFLTYFQNEAQLDKSGLPSDRFFAERPEGSVSTLKIQRTQQEDSAVYLCASSFSDRANQPQHFGDGTRLSIL.

The chain is built from TRBV5-8 and TRBJ2-1; D is perhaps TRBD1 (5 bases). The V gene's germline CDR1 is SGHTS and CDR2 YDEGEE. This CDR3 is built from 15 residues. Trimming cost V 1 base and J 4 bases, with 12 bases left between them. CDR3 region: CASSLQGMGYNEQFF. The CDR3 DNA reads TGTGCCAGCAGCTTGCAGGGTATGGGTTACAATGAGCAGTTCTTC.

The CDR3: CATSDRTGQGEASGSYNEQFF. The CDR3, as DNA: TGTGCCACCAGTGATCGAACAGGACAGGGGGAGGCTAGCGGCTCCTACAATGAGCAGTTCTTC. V usage is TRBV24-1 and J usage is TRBJ2-1; 10 nucleotides match TRBD1. The V and J ends lost 3 bases and 0 bases, in that order; junction bases with no gene match: 16. This CDR3 is built from 21 residues. Looked up from germline, CDR1 is KGHDR and CDR2 is SFDVKD.

The V call is TRBV7-8, the J call TRBJ1-2; no firm D call. The CDR3 spans 16 residues. The V gene lost 1 base and the J gene lost 1 base, with 13 bases spanning the gap. CDR1 SGHVS and CDR2 FQNEAQ come from the germline V gene. The DNA for the CDR3 is TGTGCCAGCAGCTTAGGGGCAGGCCTTCTTAACTATGGCTACACCTTC. The encoded protein is CASSLGAGLLNYGYTF.

The gene calls are TRBV28 and TRBJ1-5; a weak D match, TRBD1 (6 bases). The V and J ends lost 4 bases and 3 bases respectively, with 13 bases between them. The CDR3 contains 15 residues. Looked up from germline, CDR1 is MDHEN and CDR2 is SYDVKM. As DNA, the CDR3 is TGTGCCAGCAGTTGGGACATCGCCCTCAATCAGCCCCAGCATTTT. This encodes CASSWDIALNQPQHF.

This clone was seen a few times. The chain uses TRBV5-1 and TRBJ2-7, with D possibly TRBD1 on 6 matching bases. V shed 4 bases and J shed 5 bases, with 16 bases lying between them. This CDR3 has 14 amino acids. Germline V lookup: CDR1 SGHRS, CDR2 YFSETQ. CDR3 coding DNA: TGCGCCAGCAGCCCAGGACAGCCTACGGACGAGCAGTACTTC. Its protein is CASSPGQPTDEQYF.

This clone showed up just once. V usage is TRBV10-3 and J usage is TRBJ1-5; D remains unclear. The CDR3 consists of 13 residues. Germline loops: CDR1 ENHRY, CDR2 SYGVKD. Trimming pared 5 bases from V and 0 bases from J, leaving 5 bases between. The CDR3 nucleotides are TGTGCCATCAGTCCTACTAGCAATCAGCCCCAGCATTTT. Translation: CAISPTSNQPQHF.

J is TRBJ2-1 and V is TRBV11-3; 9 bases are shared with TRBD1. J gave up 5 bases and V 5 bases, and 10 bases lay outside the gene matches. This CDR3 spans 16 amino acids. Germline V lookup: CDR1 SGHNT, CDR2 YENEEA. The CDR3 region has the DNA TGTGCCAGCAGCGAAGTCACCGGGACAGGGAACAATGAGCAGTTCTTC. Residues: CASSEVTGTGNNEQFF. Based on the CDR3 plus reference TRBV11-3 and TRBJ2-1, the full variable domain is EAGVVQSPRYKIIEKKQPVAFWCNPISGHNTLYWYLQNLGQGPELLIRYENEEAVDDSQLPKDRFSAERLKGVDSTLKIQPAELGDSAVYLCASSEVTGTGNNEQFFGPGTRLTVL.

The rearrangement joins TRBV6-4 to TRBJ2-5; 7 bases align to TRBD1. With V trimmed by 6 bases and J by 2 bases, 15 bases remained unmatched. Germline V gene data show CDR1 as MRHNA and CDR2 as SNTAGT. This CDR3 has 17 residues. The CDR3 sequence is CASSDPRGLTGQETQYF. The CDR3 nucleotides are TGTGCCAGCAGCGATCCCCGAGGACTGACAGGGCAAGAGACCCAGTACTTC.

This chain connects TRBV6-2 or TRBV6-3 to TRBJ2-7; the D is unclear. Between the trimmed V and J ends, which lost 5 bases and 1 base, there was a span of 12 bases. CDR1 is MNHEY, CDR2 SVGEGT, per germline. This CDR3 comprises 14 residues. CDR3 in DNA: TGTGCCAGCAGTCGCCCCCAGACGTCCTACGAGCAGTACTTC. This gives the protein CASSRPQTSYEQYF.

The chain joins TRBV27 to TRBJ1-2; no reliable D call. CDR1 MNHEY and CDR2 SMNVEV come from the germline V gene (reference sequence). The CDR3 has 14 residues. With 7 bases removed from V and 0 bases from J, the gap between germline ends came to 12 bases. CDR3 sequence reads: CASMGLLPNYGYTF. The CDR3 coding sequence is TGTGCCAGCATGGGCCTGCTACCTAACTATGGCTACACCTTC.

J is TRBJ1-2 and V is TRBV29-1; D is unclear. The CDR3 totals 13 residues. The germline gives CDR1 SQVTM, CDR2 ANQGSEA. Trimming removed 2 bases from V and 2 bases from J, with 9 bases in between. CDR3 bases: TGCAGCGTTGAATCTAGGCAGAACTATGGCTACACCTTC. It specifies CSVESRQNYGYTF.

The V gene is TRBV2, the J gene TRBJ1-2; 8 nucleotides agree with TRBD1. The CDR3 length is 12 residues. Germline loops: CDR1 SNHLY, CDR2 FYNNEI. The V and J ends lost 7 bases and 4 bases, in that order; junction bases with no gene match: 2. CDR3 protein: CASNDRGYGYTF. CDR3 sequence (DNA): TGTGCCAGCAATGACAGGGGCTATGGCTACACCTTC.

This clone has only a few counts. The chain links TRBV28 to TRBJ2-2; TRBD1 aligns across 7 bases. The length of the CDR3 is 15 residues. V was pared by 5 bases and J by 1 base, with 4 bases of the junction left unmatched. Germline assignment: CDR1 MDHEN and CDR2 SYDVKM. DNA of the CDR3: TGTGCCAGCAGTATCAGGACAGGGAACACCGGGGAGCTGTTTTTT. Translated, it gives CASSIRTGNTGELFF.

The chain carries TRBV7-8 and TRBJ1-5, with 8 bases identical to TRBD1. The V and J ends lost 5 bases and 2 bases, in that order; junction bases with no gene match: 5. Germline V lookup: CDR1 SGHVS, CDR2 FQNEAQ. The length of the CDR3 is 15 residues. The CDR3 reads CASSQDRVGNQPQHF. CDR3 coding DNA: TGTGCCAGCAGCCAGGACAGGGTGGGCAATCAGCCCCAGCATTTT. Full variable domain (outside the CDR3, taken from reference TRBV7-8 and TRBJ1-5): GAGVSQSPRYKVAKRGQDVALRCDPISGHVSLFWYQQALGQGPEFLTYFQNEAQLDKSGLPSDRFFAERPEGSVSTLKIQRTQQEDSAVYLCASSQDRVGNQPQHFGDGTRLSIL.

This chain links TRBV18 with TRBJ2-6, with D perhaps matching TRBD1 or TRBD2 (5 bases each). The CDR3 contains 16 residues. V was trimmed by 3 bases and J by 1 base, leaving 10 bases between them. Per the germline V gene, CDR1 is KGHSH and CDR2 is LQKENI. This CDR3 is CASSPGARSGANVLTF. Written as DNA, the CDR3 is TGTGCCAGCTCACCCGGGGCAAGATCTGGGGCCAACGTCCTGACTTTC. Combining the CDR3 with reference TRBV18 and TRBJ2-6 gives the whole variable domain NAGVMQNPRHLVRRRGQEARLRCSPMKGHSHVYWYRQLPEEGLKFMVYLQKENIIDESGMPKERFSAEFPKEGPSILRIQQVVRGDSAAYFCASSPGARSGANVLTFGAGSRLTVL.

This chain uses TRBV5-1 with TRBJ2-2, with 8 bases identical to TRBD1. Per germline, CDR1 SGHRS and CDR2 YFSETQ. Trimming cost V 4 bases and J 4 bases; bases outside gene matches: 6. The CDR3 covers 15 residues. CDR3 sequence reads: CASSPGQGSTGELFF. The CDR3 DNA is TGCGCCAGCAGCCCCGGACAGGGAAGCACCGGGGAGCTGTTTTTT.

The chain is built from TRBV6-5 and TRBJ1-1, with 11 bases that match TRBD1. Germline-derived CDR1 and CDR2 are MNHEY and SVGAGI. The CDR3 covers 15 residues. V trimming: 6 bases; J trimming: 5 bases; junction bases outside the gene matches: 8. CDR3: CASRGQGAGVTEAFF. As DNA, the CDR3 is TGTGCCAGCAGAGGACAGGGGGCTGGAGTGACTGAAGCTTTCTTT.

The chain couples TRBV4-1 to TRBJ1-1; no clear D. Germline V gene sequence: CDR1 MGHRA, CDR2 YSYEKL. The CDR3 consists of 16 residues. V was clipped by 3 bases and J by 0 bases, with 14 bases between them. CDR3 sequence reads: CASSHSRRLVNTEAFF. CDR3 in DNA: TGCGCCAGCAGCCATTCCAGACGGTTAGTGAACACTGAAGCTTTCTTT.

This clone was picked up one time. CDR3: CASSQDRGTAYEQYF. As DNA, the CDR3 is TGCGCCAGCAGCCAAGATAGAGGAACAGCCTACGAGCAGTACTTC. The chain joins TRBV4-3 to TRBJ2-7; D not certain. The CDR3 runs 15 residues. Germline CDR1 and CDR2: LGHNA and YSLEER. V was clipped by 0 bases and J by 2 bases, with 11 bases between them.

This clone was seen only once. The V call is TRBV6-6, the J call TRBJ2-1, with 9 bases identical to TRBD2. Germline lookup yields CDR1 MNHNY and CDR2 SVGAGI (reference sequence). V lost 6 bases and J lost 9; bases outside the gene matches: 27. The CDR3 has 20 residues. For the CDR3, the DNA is TGTGCCAGCAGCAAAGGGCCTGCGGGGGGGGCATGGGGTAACGCCCTTGAGCAGTTCTTC. This translates into CASSKGPAGGAWGNALEQFF.

This sequence joins TRBV24-1 and TRBJ2-1; the D gene is possibly TRBD2 (6 bases). CDR3 length equals 18 residues. Trimming took off 4 bases at V and 6 bases at J, with 24 bases between the two ends. Germline-derived CDR1 and CDR2 are KGHDR and SFDVKD. The CDR3 loop reads CATSDPHYSGPTFNEQFF. CDR3 nucleotide sequence: TGTGCCACCAGTGACCCCCACTATAGCGGACCGACCTTCAATGAGCAGTTCTTC.

The chain is built from TRBV10-3 and TRBJ2-2; a possible D gene is TRBD2 (6 bases). There are 15 residues in the CDR3. Germline V lookup: CDR1 ENHRY, CDR2 SYGVKD. Trimming removed 2 bases at V and 3 bases at J, with 10 bases between. CDR3 nucleotides: TGTGCCATCAGTGAGCGGGAGATGGACACCGGGGAGCTGTTTTTT. Protein: CAISEREMDTGELFF.

This clone was picked up a small number of times. This sequence joins TRBV5-5 and TRBJ1-2; D is unresolved. Germline loops: CDR1 SGHKS, CDR2 YYEKEE (reference sequence). Deletions cut 4 bases from V and 6 bases from J, with 13 bases between. CDR3 length: 13 residues. The CDR3 DNA is TGTGCCAGCAGCGACCCCCCCCTAAATGGCTACACCTTC. It encodes CASSDPPLNGYTF.

The chain couples TRBV5-1 to TRBJ2-7; 7 positions match TRBD1. Germline assignment: CDR1 SGHRS and CDR2 YFSETQ. Trimming removed 3 bases from V and 2 bases from J; junction bases left unmatched: 2. The CDR3 spans 13 residues. CDR3 in amino acids: CASSWGQTYEQYF. The CDR3 DNA is TGCGCCAGCAGCTGGGGACAGACCTACGAGCAGTACTTC.

The chain is built from TRBV4-1 and TRBJ2-3; 11 nucleotides agree with TRBD2. V shed 4 bases and J 3 bases; nucleotides not matched to a gene: 6. The CDR3 is made up of 16 amino acids. Germline CDR1 is MGHRA and CDR2 is YSYEKL. CDR3 DNA: TGCGCCAGCAGCCGAGTAGCGGGGGGGGCGACAGATACGCAGTATTTT. Its protein product is CASSRVAGGATDTQYF.

The chain combines TRBV4-1 with TRBJ2-1; 9 positions agree with TRBD2. Germline loops: CDR1 MGHRA, CDR2 YSYEKL. The CDR3 sequence is 15 residues long. V lost 1 base to trimming and J lost 9 bases; unmatched junction nucleotides: 7. In DNA form, the CDR3 reads TGCGCCAGCAGCCAAGCGCTAGCGGGAACAGCTGAGCAGTTCTTC. Amino acid sequence: CASSQALAGTAEQFF.